The clone carrying this TCR beta chain was seen many times. As yet, its antigen is unknown. Construction of the TCRbeta library involved unique molecular identifiers. A single record per CDR3 protein comes from TCRdb applying MiXCR to the PCR reads. Of about 200,000 distinct CDR3 sequences listed, approximately 6% are singletons. The data are from a study of T-cell reconstitution after alpha-beta-depleted transplantation in children. Findings of the study overall: Counts and diversity of T cells one year after transplant came mostly from newly produced T cells. The study reportedly traced alpha-beta T cells about two months after transplant to several hundred expanded graft clones. Recipient T cells and thymic progenitors that survived gave rise to the high TCRbeta diversity observed at day 60 in some patients.

From germline, CDR1 is SEHNR and CDR2 FQNEAQ (reference sequence). The CDR3 loop spans 15 amino acids. Losses at the gene ends were 5 bases for V and 4 bases for J; bases not matched to a gene: 7. Sequencing used PBMCs, obtained before TCRalphabeta/CD19-depleted stem cell transplant. The rearrangement uses TRBV7-9 and TRBJ2-1; 8 nucleotides agree with TRBD2. The receptor was isolated from a girl less than two years old with combined immunodeficiency, due to receive a stem cell transplant. This chain's CDR3 is CASSDQRESYNEQFF. For the CDR3, the DNA is TGTGCCAGCAGCGATCAGCGGGAGAGTTACAATGAGCAGTTCTTC.